The 20 T cell receptor beta chains in this list originate from one sample, sequenced in a study of OX40 agonist ivuxolimab in advanced cancers. This table comes from immunoSEQ multiplex PCR, and its TCRdb copy is limited to in-frame clones, with some not included. The sample lists tens of thousands of clones, 85% to 95% occurring once. The sequences come from CD4+ or CD8+ T cells sorted from blood, collected in a trial of the OX40 agonist ivuxolimab. The receptors come from an adult with an advanced solid tumor such as melanoma, head and neck, liver or kidney cancer.

The V call is TRBV27, the J call TRBJ2-7; 9 bases fit TRBD1. The J segment lost 3 bases and the V segment lost 7 bases, leaving 4 bases of the junction unmatched. The CDR3 consists of 13 residues. Germline V gene sequence: CDR1 MNHEY, CDR2 SMNVEV (reference sequence). The chain's CDR3 is CASKGTGSYEQYF. Written as DNA, the CDR3 is TGTGCCAGCAAAGGGACAGGGAGCTACGAGCAGTACTTC.

This CDR3 reads CSGANQGPQFF. CDR3 coding DNA: TGCAGCGGCGCCAACCAGGGTCCGCAGTTCTTC. The rearrangement joins TRBV29-1 to TRBJ2-1, with a tentative D call TRBD1 (5 bases). Trimming pared 7 bases from V and 12 bases from J, leaving 16 bases between. CDR1 and CDR2 from the germline V gene are SQVTM and ANQGSEA. The CDR3 contains 11 residues.

The rearrangement uses TRBV28 and TRBJ1-6; 7 bases agree with TRBD1. The germline CDR1 and CDR2 sequences are MDHEN and SYDVKM. The V gene end was trimmed by 4 bases and the J gene end by 13 bases; junction bases not matched to a gene: 13. The CDR3 runs 15 residues. CDR3 protein: CASSSYPGQTVPLHF. DNA for the CDR3: TGTGCCAGCAGTTCATACCCGGGACAGACGGTGCCCCTCCACTTT.

The V and J genes are TRBV7-2 and TRBJ2-3; no clear D. V lost 5 bases to trimming and J lost 0 bases, with 12 bases between them. Germline CDR1 SGHTA, CDR2 FQGNSA. The CDR3 runs 15 residues. The CDR3 reads CASSPPTRSTDTQYF. The CDR3 DNA follows: TGTGCCAGCAGCCCGCCGACGCGTAGCACAGATACGCAGTATTTT.

This clone was picked up a small number of times. The gene calls are TRBV28 and TRBJ1-5, with D unclear. V was cut by 7 bases and J by 3 bases, with 7 bases left in between. The CDR3 contains 12 residues. The germline gives CDR1 MDHEN, CDR2 SYDVKM. In DNA form, the CDR3 reads TGTGCCAGCAACGTTTACAATCAGCCCCAGCATTTT. Translation: CASNVYNQPQHF.

This clone has only one observation. The rearrangement joins TRBV7-8 to TRBJ2-4; D unresolved. The V gene lost 1 base and the J gene lost 0 bases, with 13 bases spanning the gap. The CDR3 spans 17 residues. Per germline, CDR1 SGHVS and CDR2 FQNEAQ. In nucleotides, the CDR3 is TGTGCCAGCAGCTTAGAGGTCGCTTCTCTAGCCAAAAACATTCAGTACTTC. Translating gives CASSLEVASLAKNIQYF.

Only one count was recorded for this clone. V gene TRBV5-1 combines with J gene TRBJ1-1; 9 bases map to TRBD1. The CDR3 extends over 16 amino acids. Trimming removed 4 bases from V and 5 bases from J; junction bases left unmatched: 12. Germline CDR1 is SGHRS and CDR2 is YFSETQ. The CDR3 is CASSVRPGQGGTEAFF. DNA for the CDR3: TGCGCCAGCAGCGTTAGACCGGGACAGGGTGGGACTGAAGCTTTCTTT.

The rearrangement joins TRBV6-5 to TRBJ1-2; D unresolved. Germline assignment: CDR1 MNHEY and CDR2 SVGAGI. The length of the CDR3 is 13 residues. The germline V and J ends were trimmed by 0 bases and 7 bases, with 9 bases remaining between them. CDR3 in amino acids: CASSYSRVLGYTF. The CDR3 nucleotides are TGTGCCAGCAGTTACTCGCGTGTTCTTGGCTACACCTTC.

V is TRBV19 and J is TRBJ1-5, with a possible D match to TRBD1 (6 bases). This CDR3 comprises 16 residues. Trimming removed 1 base from V and 6 bases from J, with 16 bases in between. Per germline, CDR1 LNHDA and CDR2 SQIVND (reference sequence). The CDR3 loop is CASSIVLGGEPQPQHF. CDR3 DNA sequence: TGTGCCAGTAGTATAGTTTTAGGGGGGGAACCTCAGCCCCAGCATTTT.

The chain employs TRBV5-1 and TRBJ1-1; D gene unclear. The CDR3 spans 14 residues. CDR1 SGHRS and CDR2 YFSETQ come from the germline V gene. The V and J ends lost 0 bases and 1 base respectively, with 7 bases between them. DNA for the CDR3: TGCGCCAGCAGCTTGGACACGTGGAACACTGAAGCTTTCTTT. It yields the protein CASSLDTWNTEAFF.

The rearrangement uses TRBV5-4 and TRBJ2-1; 9 bases fit TRBD2. The V segment lost 3 bases and the J segment 8 bases; nucleotides outside the gene matches: 12. Germline V gene sequence: CDR1 SGHNT, CDR2 YYREEE (reference sequence). The CDR3 has 16 residues. CDR3 protein: CASSSRLAGVVDEQFF. The CDR3 bases are TGTGCCAGCAGCTCGCGTTTAGCGGGAGTTGTTGATGAGCAGTTCTTC.

This clone was counted a single time. V usage is TRBV18 and J usage is TRBJ2-7, with 11 bases that match TRBD2. CDR3 size: 14 residues. The germline CDR1 and CDR2 sequences are KGHSH and LQKENI. The V segment lost 3 bases and the J segment 6 bases; nucleotides outside the gene matches: 4. The CDR3 is CASSPTSGMGEQYF. The CDR3 DNA sequence: TGTGCCAGCTCACCGACTAGCGGGATGGGCGAGCAGTACTTC.

The V call is TRBV5-5, the J call TRBJ2-3, with 7 positions matching TRBD2. From germline, CDR1 is SGHKS and CDR2 YYEKEE (reference sequence). The V and J ends lost 0 bases and 1 base, in that order; junction bases with no gene match: 5. The CDR3 has 16 residues. CDR3 nucleotides: TGTGCCAGCAGCTTGGGTTGGCTAGCGGGCACAGATACGCAGTATTTT. Its translation: CASSLGWLAGTDTQYF. The full variable domain, with the rest looked up from reference TRBV5-5 and TRBJ2-3, is DAGVTQSPTHLIKTRGQQVTLRCSPISGHKSVSWYQQVLGQGPQFIFQYYEKEERGRGNFPDRFSARQFPNYSSELNVNALLLGDSALYLCASSLGWLAGTDTQYFGPGTRLTVL.

V gene TRBV5-1 combines with J gene TRBJ2-1; 13 positions match TRBD2. The V and J ends lost 0 bases and 7 bases, in that order; junction bases with no gene match: 10. CDR3 length: 18 residues. Germline V CDR1 and CDR2: SGHRS, YFSETQ. In nucleotides, the CDR3 is TGCGCCAGCAGCTTGGGCGGGACTAGCGGGGCTGGGGGGAATGAGCAGTTCTTC. Its translation is CASSLGGTSGAGGNEQFF.

This clone was seen a few times. V and J are TRBV7-2 and TRBJ2-7; tentative D call: TRBD1 (6 bases). CDR1 is SGHTA, CDR2 FQGNSA, per germline. V dropped 5 bases and J dropped 2 bases, with 13 bases sitting between them. The CDR3 has 14 residues. CDR3 amino acids: CASSPSRDTYEQYF. In DNA, the CDR3 is TGTGCCAGCAGCCCCTCCCGGGACACCTACGAGCAGTACTTC.

The genes are TRBV15 and TRBJ2-5; TRBD1 matches at 8 bases. With V trimmed by 3 bases and J by 5 bases, 11 bases remained unmatched. The CDR3 length is 16 residues. In germline, CDR1 is LNHNV, CDR2 YYDKDF (reference sequence). The CDR3 sequence: CATSSFETGALETQYF. Here the CDR3 DNA reads TGTGCCACCAGCAGCTTTGAGACAGGGGCCTTGGAGACCCAGTACTTC.

The rearrangement uses TRBV27 and TRBJ2-7, with D perhaps TRBD1 or TRBD2 (5 bases each). Germline CDR1 and CDR2: MNHEY and SMNVEV (reference sequence). The CDR3 length is 14 residues. The germline V and J ends were trimmed by 4 bases and 3 bases, with 13 bases remaining between them. Here the CDR3 reads CASSSGTESYEQYF. Written as DNA, the CDR3 is TGTGCCAGCAGTTCCGGGACGGAGAGCTACGAGCAGTACTTC.

Concerning this clone: The same CDR3 also results from other DNA sequences found in this sample. The chain recombines TRBV28 with TRBJ1-2; D call uncertain. The CDR3 is made up of 12 amino acids. V was trimmed by 2 bases and J by 5 bases, leaving 6 bases between them. From germline, CDR1 is MDHEN and CDR2 SYDVKM. CDR3 in DNA: TGTGCCAGCAGTTTAAGGCTGTATGGCTACACCTTC. Protein sequence: CASSLRLYGYTF.

The chain employs TRBV5-4 and TRBJ2-5; 9 nucleotides match TRBD1. After removal of 4 bases from V and 3 bases from J, the junction contained 10 bases not matched to a gene. The CDR3 is made up of 16 amino acids. Germline CDR1 SGHNT, CDR2 YYREEE (reference sequence). The CDR3 DNA reads TGTGCCAGCAGCCGGGGAGGGACAGGGAGTGAAGAGACCCAGTACTTC. Amino acid sequence: CASSRGGTGSEETQYF.

This chain links TRBV5-4 with TRBJ1-2; possible D gene TRBD1, 5 bases. The V gene lost 4 bases and the J gene lost 4 bases, with 8 bases spanning the gap. The CDR3 sequence is 12 residues long. Germline V gene sequence: CDR1 SGHNT, CDR2 YYREEE (reference sequence). CDR3 sequence reads: CASSPDSYGYTF. The DNA of the CDR3 is TGTGCCAGCAGCCCTGACAGCTATGGCTACACCTTC.